The 26 T cell receptor beta chains presented below share a single source sample, sequenced in a study of T cell responses to AZD1222 COVID-19 vaccine. TCRdb's table, derived via immunoSEQ multiplex PCR, lists solely in-frame clones and lacks some. Of 74,000 or so clones listed, roughly 84% are singletons. The sample was peripheral blood, taken on day 0 of AZD1222 vaccination. The receptors come from an adult in good health.

V usage is TRBV19 and J usage is TRBJ1-2, with D possibly being TRBD1 (6 bases). Germline V gene data show CDR1 as LNHDA and CDR2 as SQIVND (reference sequence). The CDR3 consists of 13 residues. Trimming took off 3 bases at V and 4 bases at J, with 9 bases between the two ends. DNA for the CDR3: TGTGCCAGTAGTATGGACAGCGCCTATGGCTACACCTTC. As protein: CASSMDSAYGYTF.

The chain couples TRBV7-9 to TRBJ1-2, with 7 bases lining up with TRBD1. The CDR3 has 14 residues. CDR1 is SEHNR and CDR2 is FQNEAQ in the germline V gene (reference sequence). With 7 bases clipped from V and 7 bases from J, the junction kept 12 bases outside the gene matches. The CDR3 region is CASISDRESSGYTF. For the CDR3, the DNA is TGTGCCAGCATTTCCGACAGGGAGTCGAGTGGCTACACCTTC.

This chain connects TRBV6-5 to TRBJ1-2; D is unresolved. Looked up from germline, CDR1 is MNHEY and CDR2 is SVGAGI. This CDR3 region has 13 residues. V lost 6 bases to trimming and J lost 0 bases, with 8 bases between them. This CDR3 reads CASSPSPNYGYTF. CDR3 nucleotide sequence: TGTGCCAGCAGCCCCAGTCCTAACTATGGCTACACCTTC.

This clone was seen a few times. The chain is built from TRBV3-1 (or the pseudogene TRBV3-2) and TRBJ2-1; possibly TRBD1 or TRBD2 for D (7 bases each). The germline gives CDR1 LGHDT, CDR2 YNNKEL (reference sequence). The CDR3 covers 15 residues. Trimming pared 4 bases from V and 6 bases from J, leaving 16 bases between. CDR3 sequence (DNA): TGTGCCAGCAGCCCAGGGGGTGGGAGGGCCAATGAGCAGTTCTTC. This encodes CASSPGGGRANEQFF.

The chain combines TRBV10-3 with TRBJ2-1; no reliable D call. Trimming took 4 bases from V and 6 from J, leaving 4 bases between them. This CDR3 is 11 amino acids long. Germline CDR1 and CDR2: ENHRY and SYGVKD. In nucleotides, the CDR3 is TGTGCCATCAGTGCCGGCAATGAGCAGTTCTTC. Amino acid sequence: CAISAGNEQFF.

V is TRBV18 and J is TRBJ1-2; D is ambiguous. Per the germline V gene, CDR1 is KGHSH and CDR2 is LQKENI. The CDR3 runs 15 residues. Trimming removed 2 bases from V and 4 bases from J, with 14 bases in between. CDR3 residues: CASSPIVRSGYGYTF. CDR3 coding DNA: TGTGCCAGCTCACCAATCGTAAGGTCCGGCTATGGCTACACCTTC. The full variable domain, its missing parts supplied by reference TRBV18 and TRBJ1-2, is NAGVMQNPRHLVRRRGQEARLRCSPMKGHSHVYWYRQLPEEGLKFMVYLQKENIIDESGMPKERFSAEFPKEGPSILRIQQVVRGDSAAYFCASSPIVRSGYGYTFGSGTRLTVV.

The rearrangement uses TRBV10-3 and TRBJ2-7; TRBD2 aligns across 7 bases. V shed 7 bases and J 2 bases; nucleotides not matched to a gene: 8. From germline, CDR1 is ENHRY and CDR2 SYGVKD. There are 14 residues in the CDR3. The DNA of the CDR3 is TGTGCCATCATGGGGGGGGAGGTTCCCTACGAGCAGTACTTC. It translates to CAIMGGEVPYEQYF.

The CDR3 DNA reads as TGCGCCAGCAGCTTGGCGGGGATAACGGGCCTTAATGAAAAACTGTTTTTT. Its protein product is CASSLAGITGLNEKLFF. This chain uses TRBV5-1 with TRBJ1-4; D unclear. Trimming removed 0 bases from V and 4 bases from J, with 16 bases in between. The CDR3 runs 17 residues. CDR1 and CDR2 from the germline V gene are SGHRS and YFSETQ.

V usage is TRBV19 and J usage is TRBJ2-3, with 11 positions matching TRBD2. There are 15 residues in the CDR3. Germline CDR1 LNHDA, CDR2 SQIVND (reference sequence). J was trimmed by 4 bases and V by 3 bases; bases with no gene match: 3. As DNA, the CDR3 is TGTGCCAGTAGTATCGGACTAGCGGGTTCAGATACGCAGTATTTT. Protein sequence: CASSIGLAGSDTQYF.

This sequence joins TRBV21-1 and TRBJ2-3; TRBD2, as called in the table, went unchecked against the DNA. TRBV21-1 is a pseudogene. CDR3 length: 17 residues. The CDR3 protein is CASSNQYGGRAPDTQYF. DNA for the CDR3: TGTGCCAGCAGCAACCAGTATGGGGGGAGGGCCCCAGATACGCAGTATTTT.

The count of this clone is one. The chain recombines TRBV11-2 with TRBJ2-3, with a tentative D call TRBD2 (7 bases). CDR1 and CDR2 (germline): SGHAT, FQNNGV. Trimming pared 5 bases from V and 4 bases from J, leaving 16 bases between. The CDR3 sequence is 15 residues long. The CDR3 here is CASSPRGADADTQYF. CDR3 sequence (DNA): TGTGCCAGCAGCCCCCGGGGGGCTGACGCAGATACGCAGTATTTT.

The CDR3 coding sequence is TGTGCCAGCAGCTTCGGACAGGGGTTGATCAATGAGCAGTTCTTC. This translates into CASSFGQGLINEQFF. The rearrangement links TRBV7-9 to TRBJ2-1; TRBD1 matches at 9 bases. CDR3 size: 15 residues. Germline CDR1 is SEHNR and CDR2 is FQNEAQ (reference sequence). V gave up 3 bases and J gave up 6 bases; unmatched junction bases: 6.

The chain uses TRBV28 and TRBJ1-1; D gene uncertain. V lost 7 bases, J lost 1 base, and 16 bases lay in between. This CDR3 has 15 amino acids. From germline, CDR1 is MDHEN and CDR2 SYDVKM. In nucleotides, the CDR3 is TGTGCCAGCACCCTCGGAGCCTTAGGGAACACTGAAGCTTTCTTT. This gives the protein CASTLGALGNTEAFF.

The V gene is TRBV29-1, the J gene TRBJ2-7, with 7 bases fitting TRBD2. The CDR3 runs 17 residues. With V trimmed by 3 bases and J by 0 bases, 14 bases remained unmatched. CDR1 and CDR2 from the germline V gene are SQVTM and ANQGSEA. The CDR3 protein is CSVEGLSSGDSSYEQYF. The DNA of the CDR3 is TGCAGCGTTGAGGGCCTCTCTAGCGGCGACAGCTCCTACGAGCAGTACTTC.

This clone was found once. This rearrangement joins TRBV28 to TRBJ2-2; the match to TRBD1 covers 8 bases. CDR1 and CDR2 (germline): MDHEN, SYDVKM. The CDR3 contains 15 residues. After removal of 6 bases from V and 2 bases from J, the junction contained 5 bases not matched to a gene. CDR3 sequence (DNA): TGTGCCAGCAGGACCGGGACAGGCAACACCGGGGAGCTGTTTTTT. Its protein product is CASRTGTGNTGELFF.

The chain has TRBV6-2 or TRBV6-3 and TRBJ2-2; D may be TRBD1 or TRBD2 (6 bases each). The germline gives CDR1 MNHEY, CDR2 SVGEGT. V lost 7 bases, J lost 9 bases, and 24 bases lay in between. CDR3 length equals 16 residues. The CDR3 DNA is TGTGCCAGCAACCCCGGGACTTATTCAGGGGCCCGGGAGCTGTTTTTT. It specifies CASNPGTYSGARELFF.

The rearrangement joins TRBV28 to TRBJ1-1; a possible D gene is TRBD1 (6 bases). The V and J ends lost 4 bases and 0 bases respectively, with 27 bases between them. The CDR3 totals 20 residues. The germline V gene encodes CDR1 MDHEN and CDR2 SYDVKM. The CDR3 region has the DNA TGTGCCAGCAGTTCGGACAGAAGGGATGGGGGAAATACTATGAACACTGAAGCTTTCTTT. This translates into CASSSDRRDGGNTMNTEAFF.

The chain links TRBV28 to TRBJ2-4; D may correspond to TRBD1 or TRBD2 (5 bases each). The V end was cut by 1 base, the J end by 1 base, with 11 bases between. The CDR3 spans 16 residues. CDR1 is MDHEN and CDR2 is SYDVKM in the germline V gene. The CDR3: CASSLYEGLAKNIQYF. As DNA, the CDR3 is TGTGCCAGCAGTTTATATGAGGGGCTGGCCAAAAACATTCAGTACTTC.

This rearrangement joins TRBV30 to TRBJ1-2; D unresolved. The V end was cut by 2 bases, the J end by 5 bases, with 9 bases between. Germline lookup yields CDR1 GTSNPN and CDR2 SVGIG (reference sequence). This CDR3 has 12 residues. DNA for the CDR3: TGTGCCTGGAGTCCGTCAAAATATGGCTACACCTTC. Translated, it gives CAWSPSKYGYTF.

The CDR3 reads CASSLGGDTEAFF. The DNA of the CDR3 is TGTGCCAGCAGTTTGGGGGGGGACACTGAAGCTTTCTTT. The V call is TRBV11-1, the J call TRBJ1-1; tentative D call: TRBD1 (5 bases). Trimming stripped 6 bases from V and 3 bases from J, with 11 bases between. The germline V gene has CDR1 SGHAT and CDR2 FQDESV (reference sequence). This CDR3 has 13 amino acids.

The J gene is TRBJ1-1, the V gene TRBV3-1 (or the pseudogene TRBV3-2); D ambiguous. The CDR3 extends over 13 amino acids. The V and J ends lost 4 bases and 1 base respectively, with 7 bases between them. CDR1 and CDR2 from the germline V gene are LGHDT and YNNKEL (reference sequence). The CDR3 is CASSRVENTEAFF. CDR3 sequence (DNA): TGTGCCAGCAGCCGGGTGGAGAACACTGAAGCTTTCTTT.

This rearrangement joins TRBV7-2 to TRBJ2-7; D call uncertain. The ends were cut back, 1 base at V and 2 bases at J, with 12 bases in the middle. This CDR3 contains 15 residues. Per the germline V gene, CDR1 is SGHTA and CDR2 is FQGNSA. CDR3 DNA sequence: TGTGCCAGCAGCTTAGGACCGGCAGCGACCTACGAGCAGTACTTC. Translated: CASSLGPAATYEQYF.

The V call is TRBV18, the J call TRBJ1-2; 8 bases line up with TRBD1. The germline V gene has CDR1 KGHSH and CDR2 LQKENI. This CDR3 contains 13 residues. The J segment lost 2 bases and the V segment lost 7 bases, leaving 3 bases of the junction unmatched. The CDR3 here is CASYRQGNYGYTF. CDR3 DNA sequence: TGTGCCAGCTATAGACAGGGGAACTATGGCTACACCTTC.

The chain couples TRBV20-1 to TRBJ2-1, with D unclear. The CDR3 runs 15 residues. V lost 3 bases and J 8 bases, leaving 20 bases between the germline ends. Germline CDR1 and CDR2: DFQATT and SNEGSKA (reference sequence). The CDR3 sequence: CSASSVGLVGDEQFF. CDR3 nucleotide sequence: TGCAGTGCTAGTTCGGTGGGTCTAGTTGGGGATGAGCAGTTCTTC.

The V and J genes are TRBV13 and TRBJ2-3; D assignment may be TRBD1 or TRBD2 (5 bases each). CDR3 size: 17 residues. Germline V gene data show CDR1 as PRHDT and CDR2 as FYEKMQ (reference sequence). The V and J ends lost 5 bases and 0 bases respectively, with 18 bases between them. The CDR3 sequence: CASSKTPGPPSTDTQYF. DNA of the CDR3: TGTGCCAGCAGCAAAACACCGGGACCACCTAGCACAGATACGCAGTATTTT.

The chain uses TRBV11-3 and TRBJ2-3, with D unclear. Looked up from germline, CDR1 is SGHNT and CDR2 is YENEEA. The length of the CDR3 is 12 residues. V dropped 1 base and J dropped 4 bases, with 3 bases sitting between them. As DNA, the CDR3 is TGTGCCAGCAGCTTAGGTCCAGATACGCAGTATTTT. Protein product: CASSLGPDTQYF.